A selection of T cell receptor beta chains follows, all from one sample in a study of blood T cell repertoires in COVID-19. Assay used: immunoSEQ multiplex PCR; TCRdb lists only in-frame clones, some missing. The sample comprises about 270,000 clones, less than 85% of which are singletons, and approximately 3.1% rests with the top ten. Sequenced input: peripheral blood. The receptors derive from a woman aged 18-29 years with acute or convalescent COVID-19. The CDR3 runs from the conserved cysteine through the conserved F or W. A D gene is named only where the DNA matches it firmly. Some rows have no size entry. The others give once, few or many, or a class for an expanded clone.

TRBV19,TRBD1,TRBJ1-2,NA,TGTGCCAGTAGTATACCAGGGACAGTTAACTATGGCTACACCTTC,CASSIPGTVNYGYTF
TRBV27,TRBD1,TRBJ2-1,NA,TGTGCCAGCGGTTCGGGGACAGGGCTTTACAATGAGCAGTTCTTC,CASGSGTGLYNEQFF
TRBV5-1,TRBD2,TRBJ2-1,few,TGCGCCAGCAGTCCCAGCGGGACCGTCACCTACAATGAGCAGTTCTTC,CASSPSGTVTYNEQFF
TRBV30,NA,TRBJ2-1,NA,TGTGCCTGGAGGGGGTATGAGGGAGTCAGTATCAATGAGCAGTTCTTC,CAWRGYEGVSINEQFF
TRBV19,TRBD2,TRBJ2-3,NA,TGTGCCAGTAGTATTGGGTCGGGACTACCTACAGATACGCAGTATTTT,CASSIGSGLPTDTQYF
TRBV5-5,NA,TRBJ2-7,NA,TGTGCCAGCAGCTTGGTGGGGACTGACTCCTACGAGCAGTACTTC,CASSLVGTDSYEQYF
TRBV5-8,TRBD2,TRBJ2-2,NA,TGTGCCAGCAGCTTGGGACTAGCGGGAGAGGTCGCCGGGGAGCTGTTTTTT,CASSLGLAGEVAGELFF
TRBV29-1,TRBD1,TRBJ1-1,NA,TGCAGCGTGGACAGGGAGAACACTGAAGCTTTCTTT,CSVDRENTEAFF
TRBV7-9,NA,TRBJ1-4,NA,TGTGCCAGCAGCTTCCGTCCGACAGGTCGAAATGAAAAACTGTTTTTT,CASSFRPTGRNEKLFF
TRBV7-3,NA,TRBJ1-1,NA,TGTGCCAGCAGCGTCACGGGACTGAGGAACACTGAAGCTTTCTTT,CASSVTGLRNTEAFF
TRBV7-2,TRBD1,TRBJ1-4,few,TGTGCCAGCAGCCACTGGGTGGGGACAGGGAATGAAAAACTGTTTTTT,CASSHWVGTGNEKLFF
TRBV10-3,TRBD1,TRBJ2-7,once,TGTGCCATCAGTGAGGAACCGGGACAGAGCTACGAGCAGTACTTC,CAISEEPGQSYEQYF
TRBV6-2/TRBV6-3,NA,TRBJ2-3,NA,TGTGCCAGCAGCCCGGGCCTCGGGGTGAGGACAGATACGCAGTATTTT,CASSPGLGVRTDTQYF
TRBV28,NA,TRBJ2-7,NA,TGTGCCAGCCGACAGGGCGGGGACCTCTACGAGCAGTACTTC,CASRQGGDLYEQYF
TRBV27,TRBD1,TRBJ2-7,NA,TGTGCCAGCAGTTCCCATAAGACAGGGGGCTTCGGCGAGCAGTACTTC,CASSSHKTGGFGEQYF
TRBV4-1,NA,TRBJ2-3,NA,TGCGCCAGCAGCCAGGGAGGTTCGGGTATAACAGATACGCAGTATTTT,CASSQGGSGITDTQYF
TRBV5-1,TRBD2,TRBJ2-1,NA,TGCGCCAGCAGCCTCGGGACTAGCGGGACTCAGTTCTTC,CASSLGTSGTQFF
TRBV20-1,NA,TRBJ1-2,few,TGCAGTGCTAGTAGGGGGAGCGACTATGGCTACACCTTC,CSASRGSDYGYTF
TRBV18,NA,TRBJ1-1,NA,TGTGCCAGCTCACCAGTAGGGGAGGCTGAAGCTTTCTTT,CASSPVGEAEAFF
TRBV6-5,TRBD1,TRBJ1-4,NA,TGTGCCAGCAGTTACTCAGACAGGGCCGAAAAACTGTTTTTT,CASSYSDRAEKLFF
TRBV27,NA,TRBJ2-3,NA,TGTGCCAGCAGTTCCCGGGCCAGACAGAGGAGAACAGATACGCAGTATTTT,CASSSRARQRRTDTQYF
TRBV18,TRBD2,TRBJ2-3,NA,TGTGCCAGCTCTGAGGCGGGAGGGAACACAGATACGCAGTATTTT,CASSEAGGNTDTQYF
TRBV24-1,TRBD2,TRBJ2-1,NA,TGTGCCACCAGTGATTTTGTGGGGACTAGCGACTACAATGAGCAGTTCTTC,CATSDFVGTSDYNEQFF
TRBV28,TRBD1,TRBJ1-5,NA,TGTGCCAGCAGTTTAGGGGACAGGGGGCATCAGCCCCAGCATTTT,CASSLGDRGHQPQHF
TRBV28,TRBD2,TRBJ2-1,NA,TGTGCCAGCAGCGAAGTAGCGGGAGGTCACAATGAGCAGTTCTTC,CASSEVAGGHNEQFF
TRBV6-2/TRBV6-3,NA,TRBJ1-2,NA,TGTGCCAGCAGTTACGGTGCGGAAAGCTATGGCTACACCTTC,CASSYGAESYGYTF
TRBV6-2/TRBV6-3,TRBD1,TRBJ2-5,NA,TGTGCCAGCAGTCATTACCGTGGGACAGCACAAGAGACCCAGTACTTC,CASSHYRGTAQETQYF
TRBV6-1,NA,TRBJ2-2,NA,TGTGCCAGCAGTGAGGACAGCGTAGTCGGCACCGGGGAGCTGTTTTTT,CASSEDSVVGTGELFF
TRBV28,TRBD2,TRBJ2-2,NA,TGTGCCAGCAGTAGAGCGGGACCACGCGGGGGGGAGCTGTTTTTT,CASSRAGPRGGELFF
TRBV5-1,TRBD1,TRBJ1-2,NA,TGCGCCAGCAGCTTGGAGGGGGCCGGCTACACCTTC,CASSLEGAGYTF
TRBV30,NA,TRBJ1-5,NA,TGTGCCTGGAAAATTCGGGGTGGCAATCAGCCCCAGCATTTT,CAWKIRGGNQPQHF
TRBV4-3,TRBD1,TRBJ2-6,NA,TGCGCCAGCAGAACGGACAGGGGGCGAGGGGCCAACGTCCTGACTTTC,CASRTDRGRGANVLTF
TRBV5-1,NA,TRBJ1-1,NA,TGCGCCAGCAGCTTGTTGGGAGGGGTGGGCACTGAAGCTTTCTTT,CASSLLGGVGTEAFF
TRBV5-6,TRBD2,TRBJ2-7,NA,TGTGCCAGCAGCTCGGGAGGGCGGAAAGACGAGCAGTACTTC,CASSSGGRKDEQYF
TRBV7-8,TRBD1,TRBJ2-7,NA,TGTGCCAGCAGCTTGGGGGACAGGTCCTACGAGCAGTACTTC,CASSLGDRSYEQYF
TRBV2,TRBD1,TRBJ1-2,NA,TGTGCCAGCAGTGGTGACAGGGTCAACTATGGCTACACCTTC,CASSGDRVNYGYTF
TRBV5-1,TRBD1,TRBJ2-7,NA,TGCGCCAGCAGCTCGGGGACAGACATCTCCTACGAGCAGTACTTC,CASSSGTDISYEQYF
TRBV6-2/TRBV6-3,NA,TRBJ2-7,once,TGTGCCAGCAGTTCCACTGGGGCCCGCGAGCAGTACTTC,CASSSTGAREQYF
TRBV4-2,NA,TRBJ2-5,NA,TGTGCCAGCAGCCAAGGGGTACAGACCTATAGGGGAGAGACCCAGTACTTC,CASSQGVQTYRGETQYF
TRBV12-3/TRBV12-4,NA,TRBJ1-2,NA,TGTGCCAGCAGTTCAGGATTCTATGGCTACACCTTC,CASSSGFYGYTF
TRBV4-1,TRBD1,TRBJ1-4,NA,TGCGCCAGCAGCCAAGATACAGGGGGAGGAAAACTGTTTTTT,CASSQDTGGGKLFF
TRBV10-2,NA,TRBJ2-7,NA,TGCGCCAGCACATCACCTCGGGAAGCTTCCTACGAGCAGTACTTC,CASTSPREASYEQYF
TRBV20-1,NA,TRBJ2-1,NA,TGCAGTGCTAGAGACTATTACGAGCAGTTCTTC,CSARDYYEQFF
TRBV19,TRBD2,TRBJ2-2,once,TGTGCCAGCGCGACTAGCGGGAACACCGGGGAGCTGTTTTTT,CASATSGNTGELFF
TRBV4-3,TRBD2,TRBJ2-4,NA,TGCGCCAGCAGCCAAGGTAGCGGGACAACCGGCATTCAGTACTTC,CASSQGSGTTGIQYF
TRBV30,NA,TRBJ2-7,many,TGTGCCTGGAGTGTCGACAGCAGCTCCTACGAGCAGTACTTC,CAWSVDSSSYEQYF
TRBV6-5,TRBD1,TRBJ2-1,few,TGTGCCAGCAGTTACTTGGGACAGGGGGCCGATGAGCAGTTCTTC,CASSYLGQGADEQFF
TRBV30,NA,TRBJ1-5,NA,TGTGCCTGGAGTGAAACCGTGACAGGTAGCAATCAGCCCCAGCATTTT,CAWSETVTGSNQPQHF
TRBV2,NA,TRBJ1-2,NA,TGTGCCAGCAGTGAATTAGGTGCGGGACTCTATGGCTACACCTTC,CASSELGAGLYGYTF
TRBV3-1/TRBV3-2,NA,TRBJ1-1,NA,TGTGCCAGCAGCCAGACAGACACTGAAGCTTTCTTT,CASSQTDTEAFF
TRBV29-1,TRBD1,TRBJ1-4,NA,TGCAGCGTTGAAGTGTGGGGACAGGGGCGTGAAAAACTGTTTTTT,CSVEVWGQGREKLFF